The source of this TCR beta chain is a study of shared clonotypes between healthy human individuals. Adult Caucasians living in Nashville, Tennessee made up all of the donors. This table comes from immunoSEQ multiplex PCR, and its TCRdb copy is limited to in-frame clones, with some not included. The sample includes around 480,000 clones, 60% to 80% of them seen just once. In its sample, this clone was seen many times. Its antigen remains unidentified. Study results and limitations: Owing to a small donor count, the genetic and exposure-history diversity represented was limited.

Sequenced: PBMCs. The receptor's source is a woman in her forties in good health. Some clones in this sample may be carry-over from other donors' samples.

CDR3: CAWSVEGTPLHF. As DNA, the CDR3 is TGTGCCTGGAGTGTTGAGGGAACACCCCTCCACTTT. The rearrangement uses TRBV30 and TRBJ1-6; D is unresolved. V lost 0 bases and J lost 11, with 8 bases in between. The CDR3 length is 12 residues. Germline-derived CDR1 and CDR2 are GTSNPN and SVGIG (reference sequence). Supplemented by reference TRBV30 and TRBJ1-6, the full variable domain reads SQTIHQWPATLVQPVGSPLSLECTVEGTSNPNLYWYRQAAGRGLQLLFYSVGIGQISSEVPQNLSASRPQDRQFILSSKKLLLSDSGFYLCAWSVEGTPLHFGNGTRLTVT.